These T cell receptor beta chains were read from a single sample in a study of control samples from healthy donors and cancer patients. TCRdb's table, derived via immunoSEQ multiplex PCR, lists solely in-frame clones and lacks some. The sample includes roughly 70,000 clones, about 87% of them seen just once. Sequenced: blood. These receptors were obtained from a man aged 50 or older in good health. The CDR3 runs from the conserved cysteine through the conserved F or W. D genes are given only for firm matches. Where a row states a size, it is once, few, many or the class of an expanded clone; other rows omit it.

d_call j_call v_call clone_size cdr3_nt cdr3_aa
NA TRBJ2-7 TRBV14 NA TGTGCCAGCAGCCAAGAAAAGATTAAGAACTACGAGCAGTACTTC CASSQEKIKNYEQYF
TRBD2 TRBJ2-1 TRBV19 few TGTGCCAGTAGAGAGACTAGCGACTCCTACAATGAGCAGTTCTTC CASRETSDSYNEQFF
NA TRBJ1-3 TRBV4-1 NA TGCGCCAGCAGCCAAGCCCCCGACGGCTACTCTGGAAACACCATATATTTT CASSQAPDGYSGNTIYF
NA TRBJ1-1 TRBV27 NA TGTGCCAGCAGTTTGTACAGAGGGAACACTGAAGCTTTCTTT CASSLYRGNTEAFF
NA TRBJ1-5 TRBV7-2 NA TGTGCCAGCTCGGGCGGGGATTATAGCAATCAGCCCCAGCATTTT CASSGGDYSNQPQHF
NA TRBJ1-2 TRBV10-3 few TGTGCCATCAGTGAGGAGTATCGGGGGACCTATGGCTACACCTTC CAISEEYRGTYGYTF
NA TRBJ2-1 TRBV24-1 NA TGTGCCACCAGTGACCGCAGTAAGGTGGATGAGCAGTTCTTC CATSDRSKVDEQFF
NA TRBJ2-4 TRBV5-6 NA TGTGCCAGCAGCGCTTTCGGGACTCTAGCCAAAAACATTCAGTACTTC CASSAFGTLAKNIQYF
NA TRBJ2-7 TRBV28 NA TGTGCCAGCAGTTTGCGGGAGCAGTACTTC CASSLREQYF
NA TRBJ2-1 TRBV27 once TGTGCCAGCAGTTTGGCCGGGTCGGATGAGCAGTTCTTC CASSLAGSDEQFF
TRBD2 TRBJ2-5 TRBV2 NA TGTGCCAGCAGTGTCGATAGCGGGAGTGGAGAGACCCAGTACTTC CASSVDSGSGETQYF
TRBD1 TRBJ1-4 TRBV6-1 once TGTGCCAGCAGTGACAGACAGGGAAATGAAAAACTGTTTTTT CASSDRQGNEKLFF
NA TRBJ2-1 TRBV9 NA TGTGCCAGCAGCCTCGGGACTCTGGGGGGGCAGTTCTTC CASSLGTLGGQFF
TRBD1 TRBJ1-6 TRBV4-3 NA TGCGCCAGCAGCCAAGAACATGGGACAGGGGAAGGTTCACCCCTCCACTTT CASSQEHGTGEGSPLHF
NA TRBJ1-2 TRBV9 NA TGTGCCAGCAGCGTAGTCCTTGGACTTCCAGTTGATGGCTACACCTTC CASSVVLGLPVDGYTF
NA TRBJ2-3 TRBV4-3 NA TGCGCCAGCAGCCAAGATTTAACGCGGATTGGCACAGATACGCAGTATTTT CASSQDLTRIGTDTQYF
NA TRBJ1-3 TRBV30 NA TGTGCCTGGAGGGGAGACTCGGGAAACACCATATATTTT CAWRGDSGNTIYF
NA TRBJ2-5 TRBV5-6 NA TGTGCCAGCAGCTTGGGGAGCGGGGAGACCCAGTACTTC CASSLGSGETQYF
TRBD1 TRBJ1-4 TRBV5-6 NA TGTGCCAGCAGCCGGACAGGGCTTAATGAAAAACTGTTTTTT CASSRTGLNEKLFF
TRBD2 TRBJ2-1 TRBV2 NA TGTGCCAGCGGACCACTAGCGCTAGTTTACAATGAGCAGTTCTTC CASGPLALVYNEQFF
NA TRBJ1-5 TRBV6-1 NA TGTGCCAGCAGTGAATCCGGGGGCGGTCAGCCCCAGCATTTT CASSESGGGQPQHF
TRBD1 TRBJ1-2 TRBV23-1 NA TGCGCCAGCAGTCAGGCGGACAGGACCCTTAACTATGGCTACACCTTC CASSQADRTLNYGYTF
NA TRBJ2-6 TRBV19 NA TGTGCCAGTAGTATCCTTGGGTTGATCTCTGGGGCCAACGTCCTGACTTTC CASSILGLISGANVLTF
NA TRBJ1-6 TRBV30 NA TGTGCCTGGAGTGCGGACACGAGCTCCTATAATTCACCCCTCCACTTT CAWSADTSSYNSPLHF
TRBD2 TRBJ2-1 TRBV5-1 NA TGCGCCAGCAGCTTGGTAGCGGGGGCCGGTGACAATGAGCAGTTCTTC CASSLVAGAGDNEQFF
NA TRBJ2-7 TRBV5-5 NA TGTGCCAGCAGCTTGGCCGGGGCTTGGAGGGGCGAGCAGTACTTC CASSLAGAWRGEQYF
TRBD2 TRBJ2-4 TRBV5-1 NA TGCGCCAGCAGCTTATCTAGCGGGAGAAGAATAAAAAACATTCAGTACTTC CASSLSSGRRIKNIQYF
NA TRBJ2-7 TRBV27 NA TGTGCCAGCAGTTGGGGCGACACATACGAGCAGTACTTC CASSWGDTYEQYF
NA TRBJ1-2 TRBV19 NA TGTGCCAGCTCAGGAACCGGGACATCCGGCTACACCTTC CASSGTGTSGYTF
NA TRBJ2-2 TRBV3-1/TRBV3-2 NA TGTGCCAGCAGCCAGGCAGGGCGAGTCGGGGAGCTGTTTTTT CASSQAGRVGELFF
TRBD1 TRBJ2-7 TRBV15 NA TGTGCCACCAGCTATACAACAGGGGGCCGGATCGGCGAGCAGTACTTC CATSYTTGGRIGEQYF
TRBD1 TRBJ1-1 TRBV30 few TGTGCCTGGAGTGCCTACAGGGGGGGTACTGAAGCTTTCTTT CAWSAYRGGTEAFF
TRBD2 TRBJ2-1 TRBV6-2/TRBV6-3 NA TGTGCCAGCAGTTTAGCGGGATCAGTAGGCAATGAGCAGTTCTTC CASSLAGSVGNEQFF
NA TRBJ1-4 TRBV18 NA TGTGCCAGCTCACCAGAGGGAAGGCAGGAAAAACTGTTTTTT CASSPEGRQEKLFF
TRBD1 TRBJ2-5 TRBV3-1/TRBV3-2 few TGTGCCAGCAACCAGGGGGCTCGAGAGACCCAGTACTTC CASNQGARETQYF
TRBD1 TRBJ2-7 TRBV15 NA TGTGCCACCAGCAGAGCGGACAGGGCGCACGAGCAGTACTTC CATSRADRAHEQYF
NA TRBJ1-1 TRBV7-2 NA TGTGCCAGCAGCTCCCCACCGGGGGGAAACACTGAAGCTTTCTTT CASSSPPGGNTEAFF
NA TRBJ2-2 TRBV4-3 NA TGCGCCAGCAGCCAGGAATGGACAGTCACCGGGGAGCTGTTTTTT CASSQEWTVTGELFF
TRBD2 TRBJ2-1 TRBV4-3 NA TGCGCCAGCAGCCAAGAAAGAACAAGGGGACTAGCGGGAGCGGATGAGCAGTTCTTC CASSQERTRGLAGADEQFF
NA TRBJ2-2 TRBV7-8 few TGTGCCAGCAGCTTACGGACGGGCTTAGGAACCGGGGAGCTGTTTTTT CASSLRTGLGTGELFF
NA TRBJ1-2 TRBV6-5 NA TGTGCCAGCAGTTATAGGGAGGGCTATGGCTACACCTTC CASSYREGYGYTF
TRBD1 TRBJ2-3 TRBV5-4 NA TGTGCCAGCAGCCTACCCAGGGGGCGGACAGATACGCAGTATTTT CASSLPRGRTDTQYF
NA TRBJ1-6 TRBV28 NA TGTGCCACCGCGGGACCAAATTCCCCCACCCTCCACTTT CATAGPNSPTLHF
NA TRBJ2-7 TRBV7-8 NA TGTGCCAGCAGCTTAGTTGTTGTCCGGGGCTCCTACGAGCAGTACTTC CASSLVVVRGSYEQYF
NA TRBJ2-7 TRBV7-3 NA TGTGCCAGCAGCTTTGGAGGGCCTAGCAACGAGCAGTACTTC CASSFGGPSNEQYF
NA TRBJ2-7 TRBV4-3 NA TGCGCCAGCAGCCAGCTAGCTGGCTCCTACGAGCAGTACTTC CASSQLAGSYEQYF
TRBD1 TRBJ1-4 TRBV7-8 few TGTGCCAGCAGTTTCAGGGGGCAAACTAATGAAAAACTGTTTTTT CASSFRGQTNEKLFF
NA TRBJ2-2 TRBV30 NA TGTGCCTGGGGATGGGGGGTCGGGGAGCTGTTTTTT CAWGWGVGELFF
TRBD2 TRBJ2-7 TRBV5-4 once TGTGCCAGCAGTGGGGGGACTACCAGCACCTACGAGCAGTACTTC CASSGGTTSTYEQYF
NA TRBJ1-1 TRBV29-1 NA TGCAGCGTCAAACTGCTGAAGTCGGACACTGAAGCTTTCTTT CSVKLLKSDTEAFF
NA TRBJ2-7 TRBV5-4 NA TGTGCCAGCAGCTTAACAGGGTCCTACGAGCAGTACTTC CASSLTGSYEQYF
TRBD1 TRBJ2-5 TRBV5-1 NA TGCGCCAGCAGCTTGTCAGGGGGAAAGGTGTCCCAGTACTTC CASSLSGGKVSQYF